This T cell receptor beta chain was documented in a study of OX40 agonist ivuxolimab in advanced cancers. About the investigation overall: Ivuxolimab was an agonistic, fully human IgG2 monoclonal antibody directed against OX40 (CD134), a costimulatory receptor. Among the roughly 52 dose-escalation patients, some 20 had hepatocellular carcinoma, approximately 15 melanoma, 9 renal cell carcinoma and 9 head and neck cancer. Prior anti-PD-1, anti-PD-L1 or anti-CTLA-4 therapy was permitted, and checkpoint inhibitors had been received by 30% to 40% of dose-escalation patients. Peripheral TCRbeta sequencing aimed to test whether ivuxolimab altered TCR sequence diversity and caused clonal T-cell expansion. The paper reports the monotherapy dose-escalation portion (N of about 54 patients) of the phase I ivuxolimab trial. Partial responses were achieved by three dose-escalation patients, of whom one had hepatocellular carcinoma and two had cutaneous melanoma. A male proportion of roughly 80% and a mean age of 60 years, ranging from about 23 to 90, were recorded for the dose-escalation cohort. Intravenous ivuxolimab was administered to patients every 2 weeks at six dose levels: 0.01, 0.1, 0.3, 1.5, 3 and 10 mg/kg. Study-level results and caveats: After ivuxolimab, CD8+ T cells had more expanded clones than CD4+ T cells on average. In the 0.1-3.0 mg/kg groups, partial responders were among the patients with the lowest normalized peripheral clonal expansion, particularly in CD8+ T cells. The antigen specificity of the clonally expanded peripheral T cells was not determined. At doses from 0.1 to 3.0 mg/kg, clonal expansion was seen in both CD4+ and CD8+ blood T cells between baseline and week 6. Low levels of normalized T-cell clonal expansion were also seen in some patients who did not respond.

Patients with a history of autoimmune disease or receiving systemic immunosuppression were excluded from the trial. Peripheral blood for TCR sequencing was collected from all dose cohorts at baseline, on cycle 4 day 1, and on cycle 7 day 1. The samples were drawn from a first-in-human, open-label, multicenter phase I dose-escalation trial of ivuxolimab. The trial enrolled adults with locally advanced or metastatic head and neck squamous cell, hepatocellular, melanoma or renal cell carcinoma. Before TCR sequencing, CD4+ T cells and CD8+ T cells were sorted from peripheral blood as separate populations. V and J lose 7 bases and 6 bases, and a span of 18 bases separates them. According to the germline V gene, CDR1 reads SGHTA and CDR2 reads FQGNSA. Its CDR3 holds 15 amino acids, cysteine through phenylalanine. Only the CDR3 DNA stays, 45 bases, in frame from base 1. Genomic DNA was extracted from sorted cells for sequencing of the TCRbeta CDR3 region. The immunoSEQ Assay was used to sequence the TCRbeta CDR3 regions. The clones in this table, taken by TCRdb from immuneACCESS, are in-frame only. Not every clone is retained; where verified, under half of the shortfall comes from an unresolved V gene, and the cause of the rest is unknown. The table for this sample lists about 89,000 clones; just over 90% of them were counted only once. The ten largest clones capture less than 0.75% of the sample.

In the case of this clone: Its recognized antigen is unknown. No base quality values were provided; no much bigger clone lies one nucleotide off.

The rearranged chain carries TRBV7-2 and TRBJ2-2; the best D guess is TRBD1, with 6 bases matching. The sequence was obtained from an adult with an advanced solid tumor such as melanoma, head and neck, liver or kidney cancer. The specimen was CD4+ or CD8+ T cells sorted from blood, collected in a trial of the OX40 agonist ivuxolimab. The nucleotide sequence reads TGTGCCAGCACCAAGACAGGCGTAGGCGCCGGGGAGCTGTTTTTT. This codes for CASTKTGVGAGELFF.